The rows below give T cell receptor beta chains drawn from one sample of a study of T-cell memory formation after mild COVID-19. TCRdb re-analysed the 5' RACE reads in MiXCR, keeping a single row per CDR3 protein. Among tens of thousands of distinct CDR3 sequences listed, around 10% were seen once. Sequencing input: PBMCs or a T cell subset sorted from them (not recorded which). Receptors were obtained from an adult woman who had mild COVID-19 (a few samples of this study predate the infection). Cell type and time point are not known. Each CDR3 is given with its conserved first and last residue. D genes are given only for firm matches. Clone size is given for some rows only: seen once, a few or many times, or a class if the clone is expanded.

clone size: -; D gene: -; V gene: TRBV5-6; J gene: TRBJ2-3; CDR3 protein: CASSLFLNLDTQYF; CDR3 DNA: TGTGCCAGCAGCTTGTTTTTGAACCTCGATACGCAGTATTTT
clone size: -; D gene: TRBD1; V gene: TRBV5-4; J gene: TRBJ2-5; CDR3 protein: CASSLAGGTVGETQYF; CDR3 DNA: TGTGCCAGCAGCTTGGCAGGGGGCACGGTCGGAGAGACCCAGTACTTC
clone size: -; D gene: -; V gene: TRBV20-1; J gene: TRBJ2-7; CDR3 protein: CSSTGRSPYEQYF; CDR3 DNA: TGCAGTTCCACAGGGAGGTCTCCCTACGAGCAGTACTTC
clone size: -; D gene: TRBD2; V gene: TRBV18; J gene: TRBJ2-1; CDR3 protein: CASSPAAGGSNEQFF; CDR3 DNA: TGTGCCAGCTCACCAGCAGCGGGGGGGTCCAATGAGCAGTTCTTC
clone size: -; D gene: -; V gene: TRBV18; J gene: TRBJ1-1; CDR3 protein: CASSPRAGMNTEAFF; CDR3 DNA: TGTGCCAGCTCACCACGGGCAGGGATGAACACTGAAGCTTTCTTT
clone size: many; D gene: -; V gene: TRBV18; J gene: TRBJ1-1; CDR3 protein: CASSLGQSERAFF; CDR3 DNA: TGTGCCAGCTCACTGGGACAAAGCGAACGAGCTTTCTTT
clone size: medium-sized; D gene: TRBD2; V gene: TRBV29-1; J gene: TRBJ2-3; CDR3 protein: CSALAGDGVTQYF; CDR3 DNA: TGCAGCGCCTTAGCGGGAGACGGGGTGACGCAGTATTTT
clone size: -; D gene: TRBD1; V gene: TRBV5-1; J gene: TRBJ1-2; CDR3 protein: CASSFRDRVFGYTF; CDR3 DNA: TGCGCCAGCAGCTTCCGGGACAGGGTATTCGGCTACACCTTC
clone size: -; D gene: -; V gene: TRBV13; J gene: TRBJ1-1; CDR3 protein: CASSQTRGEAFF; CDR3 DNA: TGTGCCAGCAGTCAGACGCGGGGTGAAGCTTTCTTT
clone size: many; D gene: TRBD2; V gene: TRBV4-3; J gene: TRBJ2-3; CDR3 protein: CASSQGGGGADTQYF; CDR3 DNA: TGCGCCAGCAGCCAAGGCGGGGGTGGTGCAGATACGCAGTATTTT
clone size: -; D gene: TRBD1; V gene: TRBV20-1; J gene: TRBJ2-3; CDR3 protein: CSARDRVKATQYF; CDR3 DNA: TGCAGTGCTAGGGACAGGGTCAAGGCTACGCAGTATTTT
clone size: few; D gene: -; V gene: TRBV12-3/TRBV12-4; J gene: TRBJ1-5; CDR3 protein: CASSLRTGGNQPQHF; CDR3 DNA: TGTGCCAGCAGTTTAAGGACTGGGGGCAATCAGCCCCAGCATTTT
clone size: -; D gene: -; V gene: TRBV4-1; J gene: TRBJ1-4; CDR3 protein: CASSQDGGVSTNEKLFF; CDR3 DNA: TGCGCCAGCAGCCAAGATGGCGGGGTTTCAACTAATGAAAAACTGTTTTTT
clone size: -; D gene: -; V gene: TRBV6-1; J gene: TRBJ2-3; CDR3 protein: CASSDGGTASTDTQYF; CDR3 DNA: TGTGCCAGCAGTGATGGGGGGACCGCTAGCACAGATACGCAGTATTTT
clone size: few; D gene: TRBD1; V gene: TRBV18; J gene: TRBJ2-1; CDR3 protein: CASSLGAGTANEQFF; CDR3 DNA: TGTGCCAGCTCACTAGGAGCCGGGACAGCCAATGAGCAGTTCTTC
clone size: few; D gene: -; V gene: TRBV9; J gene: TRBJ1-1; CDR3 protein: CASSVGGQRTEAFF; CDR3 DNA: TGTGCCAGCAGCGTAGGGGGGCAGAGAACTGAAGCTTTCTTT
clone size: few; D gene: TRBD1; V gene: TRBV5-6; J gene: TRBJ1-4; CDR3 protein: CASSLQGQGLFGTNEKLFF; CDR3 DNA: TGTGCCAGCAGCTTGCAAGGACAGGGGCTCTTCGGCACTAATGAAAAACTGTTTTTT
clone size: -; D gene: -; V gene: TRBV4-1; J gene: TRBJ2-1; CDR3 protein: CASSRPGQTNNEQFF; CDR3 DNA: TGCGCCAGCAGCCGCCCGGGACAAACTAACAATGAGCAGTTCTTC
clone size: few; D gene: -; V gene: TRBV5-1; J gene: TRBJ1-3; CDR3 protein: CASSLGGRVDTIYF; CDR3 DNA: TGCGCCAGCAGCCTCGGGGGGCGCGTAGACACCATATATTTT
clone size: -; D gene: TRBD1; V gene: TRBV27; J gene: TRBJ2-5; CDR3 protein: CASSLSKVDRATQETQYF; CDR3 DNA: TGTGCCAGCAGTTTATCGAAGGTAGACAGGGCCACCCAAGAGACCCAGTACTTC
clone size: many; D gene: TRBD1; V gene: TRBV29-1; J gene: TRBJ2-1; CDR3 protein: CSVDDRASYNEQFF; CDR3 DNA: TGCAGCGTGGATGACAGGGCTTCCTACAATGAGCAGTTCTTC
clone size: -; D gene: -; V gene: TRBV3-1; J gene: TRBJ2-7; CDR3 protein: CASSQVSYEQYF; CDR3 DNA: TGTGCCAGCAGCCAGGTCTCCTACGAGCAGTACTTC
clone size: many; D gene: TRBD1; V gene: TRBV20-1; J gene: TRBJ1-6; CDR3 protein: CSARRGGTGDSPLHF; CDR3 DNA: TGCAGTGCTCGCCGAGGGGGGACAGGGGATTCACCCCTCCACTTT
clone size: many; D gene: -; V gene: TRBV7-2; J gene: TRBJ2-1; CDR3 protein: CASASGHANNEQFF; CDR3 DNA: TGTGCCAGCGCAAGCGGCCACGCGAACAATGAGCAGTTCTTC
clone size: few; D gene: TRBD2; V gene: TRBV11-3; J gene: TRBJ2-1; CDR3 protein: CASSLGLAGGPGNEQFF; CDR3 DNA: TGTGCCAGCAGCTTGGGACTAGCGGGAGGGCCGGGTAATGAGCAGTTCTTC
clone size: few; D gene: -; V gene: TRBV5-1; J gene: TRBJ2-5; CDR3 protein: CASSLGVEETQYF; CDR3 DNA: TGCGCCAGCAGCTTGGGGGTGGAGGAGACCCAGTACTTC
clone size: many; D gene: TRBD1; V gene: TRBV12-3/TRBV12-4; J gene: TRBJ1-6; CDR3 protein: CASTTDWSGTGPSPLHF; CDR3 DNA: TGTGCCAGCACCACCGATTGGTCCGGGACAGGACCTTCACCCCTCCACTTT
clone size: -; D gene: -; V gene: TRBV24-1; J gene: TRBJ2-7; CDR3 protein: CATSETGSYEQYF; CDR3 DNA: TGTGCCACCAGCGAAACAGGGTCCTACGAGCAGTACTTC
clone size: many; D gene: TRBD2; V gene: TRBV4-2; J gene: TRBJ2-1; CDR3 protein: CASSQDLAGSYNEQFF; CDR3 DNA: TGTGCCAGCAGCCAAGATCTAGCGGGCTCCTACAATGAGCAGTTCTTC
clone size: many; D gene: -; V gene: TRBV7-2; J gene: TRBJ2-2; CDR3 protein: CASSPRVAAGELFF; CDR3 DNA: TGTGCCAGCAGCCCCAGAGTAGCCGCCGGGGAGCTGTTTTTT
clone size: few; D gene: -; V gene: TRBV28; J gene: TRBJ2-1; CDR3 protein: CASTQTGTEQFF; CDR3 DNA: TGTGCCAGCACTCAGACAGGTACCGAGCAGTTCTTC
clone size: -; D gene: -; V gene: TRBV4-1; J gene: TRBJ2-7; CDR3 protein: CASSQDDGEQYF; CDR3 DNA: TGCGCCAGCAGCCAAGACGACGGCGAGCAGTACTTC
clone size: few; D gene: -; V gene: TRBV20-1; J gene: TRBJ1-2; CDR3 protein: CSARDSAANYGYTF; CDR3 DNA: TGCAGTGCTAGAGATTCGGCAGCCAACTATGGCTACACCTTC
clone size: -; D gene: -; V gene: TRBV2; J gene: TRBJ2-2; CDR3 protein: CASRKGTENTGELFF; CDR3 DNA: TGTGCCAGCAGGAAAGGGACCGAGAACACCGGGGAGCTGTTTTTT
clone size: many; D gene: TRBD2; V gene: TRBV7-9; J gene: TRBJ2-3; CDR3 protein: CASSPVKAGGADTQYF; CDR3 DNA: TGTGCCAGCAGCCCCGTCAAGGCGGGGGGGGCAGATACGCAGTATTTT
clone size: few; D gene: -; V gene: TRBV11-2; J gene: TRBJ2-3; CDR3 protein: CASSPSPGITDTQYF; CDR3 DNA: TGTGCCAGCAGCCCCTCGCCGGGAATCACAGATACGCAGTATTTT
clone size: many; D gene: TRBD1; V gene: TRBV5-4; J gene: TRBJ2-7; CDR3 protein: CASSPTGRSYEQYF; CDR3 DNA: TGTGCCAGCAGCCCGACAGGGAGATCCTACGAGCAGTACTTC